This passage covers 32 T cell receptor beta chains from one sample sequenced in a study of early T cells in non-severe SARS-CoV-2 infection. Using its own MiXCR run on the 5' RACE reads, TCRdb lists one record per CDR3 protein. The sample holds nearly 55,000 distinct CDR3 sequences, roughly 7.1% seen once. This sample comprised whole blood, obtained at baseline. These TCRs come from an adult who was a healthcare worker with PCR-confirmed SARS-CoV-2 infection or an uninfected control (not recorded which).

This clonotype has more than one count but fewer than ten. The V call is TRBV28, the J call TRBJ2-5; possibly TRBD1 for D (6 bases). V dropped 6 bases and J dropped 3 bases, with 14 bases sitting between them. From germline, CDR1 is MDHEN and CDR2 SYDVKM. This CDR3 has 14 amino acids. The CDR3 DNA follows: TGTGCCAGCAGGTTGACAGGAGATAAAGAGACCCAGTACTTC. Its translation: CASRLTGDKETQYF.

The rearrangement links TRBV27 to TRBJ2-6; D tentatively fits TRBD1 or TRBD2 (5 bases each). V was trimmed by 6 bases and J by 2 bases, leaving 17 bases between them. The CDR3 runs to 17 residues. CDR1 and CDR2 from the germline V gene are MNHEY and SMNVEV (reference sequence). CDR3 sequence reads: CASSRGRPKAGANVLTF. CDR3 bases: TGTGCCAGCAGCCGGGGCCGGCCAAAAGCTGGGGCCAACGTCCTGACTTTC.

This clonotype has ten or more counts. J is TRBJ1-5 and V is TRBV12-3 or TRBV12-4; D call uncertain. Trimming shortened V by 3 bases and J by 0 bases, and 6 bases separated the two germline ends. This CDR3 region has 14 residues. The CDR3 loop is CASSLTLSNQPQHF. Written as DNA, the CDR3 is TGTGCCAGCAGTTTGACACTTAGCAATCAGCCCCAGCATTTT.

This clonotype occurred many times. The V gene is TRBV28, the J gene TRBJ2-7, with D possibly TRBD2 on 6 matching bases. The CDR3 covers 14 residues. CDR1 is MDHEN and CDR2 is SYDVKM in the germline V gene. The germline V and J ends were trimmed by 7 bases and 4 bases, with 17 bases remaining between them. CDR3 sequence: CASTTPQAGYEQYF. CDR3 DNA: TGTGCCAGCACCACCCCCCAGGCGGGATACGAGCAGTACTTC.

This clonotype was found many times. The J gene is TRBJ2-7, the V gene TRBV3-1, with a weak D call TRBD2 (5 bases). Trimming pared 8 bases from V and 2 bases from J, leaving 13 bases between. In germline, CDR1 is LGHDT, CDR2 YNNKEL (reference sequence). The CDR3 sequence is 13 residues long. The CDR3 region has the DNA TGTGCCAGCGGGTCATCCGGGGCCTACGAGCAGTACTTC. Amino acid sequence: CASGSSGAYEQYF.

This clonotype was observed many times. The chain combines TRBV6-6 with TRBJ2-7; 9 nucleotides line up with TRBD2. The germline gives CDR1 MNHNY, CDR2 SVGAGI (reference sequence). V shed 7 bases and J 0 bases; nucleotides not matched to a gene: 4. The CDR3 totals 14 residues. The chain's CDR3 is CASINSGSSYEQYF. The CDR3 nucleotides are TGTGCCAGCATTAATAGCGGGAGCTCCTACGAGCAGTACTTC.

V usage is TRBV19 and J usage is TRBJ2-3; D perhaps matches TRBD2 (6 bases). Germline V gene data show CDR1 as LNHDA and CDR2 as SQIVND (reference sequence). The CDR3 length is 14 residues. V lost 10 bases and J lost 0, with 14 bases in between. The CDR3 loop is CATSSAVSTDTQYF. The CDR3, as DNA: TGTGCCACCTCTAGCGCCGTTAGCACAGATACGCAGTATTTT.

This rearrangement joins TRBV7-8 to TRBJ2-1, with a tentative D call TRBD1 (6 bases). Trimming removed 5 bases at V and 6 bases at J, with 11 bases between. This CDR3 comprises 13 residues. Germline CDR1 and CDR2: SGHVS and FQNEAQ. DNA of the CDR3: TGTGCCAGCAGCGGCGCCAGGGGCAATGAGCAGTTCTTC. The encoded protein is CASSGARGNEQFF.

This clonotype was picked up many times. The rearrangement uses TRBV27 and TRBJ2-7, with D perhaps being TRBD1 or TRBD2 (5 bases each). V lost 5 bases, J lost 3 bases, and 11 bases lay in between. CDR1 is MNHEY, CDR2 SMNVEV, per germline (reference sequence). The CDR3 is 13 residues long. The CDR3 protein is CASSMGRSYEQYF. The CDR3 DNA is TGTGCCAGCAGTATGGGACGGAGCTACGAGCAGTACTTC.

The V gene is TRBV12-3 or TRBV12-4, the J gene TRBJ2-1, with 7 bases matching TRBD2. With 4 bases clipped from V and 1 base from J, the junction kept 4 bases outside the gene matches. This CDR3 is built from 15 residues. CDR3 sequence (DNA): TGTGCCAGCAGTTACAGCGGGACTTCCTACAATGAGCAGTTCTTC. This encodes CASSYSGTSYNEQFF.

In this sample, this clonotype turned up many times. V gene TRBV6-2 or TRBV6-3 combines with J gene TRBJ2-1; D possibly matches TRBD1 or TRBD2 (6 bases each). V lost 4 bases to trimming and J lost 8 bases, with 18 bases between them. Germline CDR1 is MNHEY and CDR2 is SVGEGT. The length of the CDR3 is 15 residues. The CDR3 region has the DNA TGTGCCAGCAGTTCGCTAGCGCCGAGGGGGGATGAGCAGTTCTTC. This encodes CASSSLAPRGDEQFF.

V is TRBV7-9 and J is TRBJ2-5; 9 positions agree with TRBD1. The junction had 4 bases not matched to a gene; V was cut back by 4 bases and J by 4 bases. Looked up from germline, CDR1 is SEHNR and CDR2 is FQNEAQ (reference sequence). CDR3 length equals 14 residues. CDR3 coding DNA: TGTGCCAGCAGCTCAGGACAGGGGCGAGAGACCCAGTACTTC. Encoded protein: CASSSGQGRETQYF.

This clonotype was seen ten or more times. V usage is TRBV7-9 and J usage is TRBJ2-7; unclear D gene. The CDR3 loop spans 13 amino acids. From germline, CDR1 is SEHNR and CDR2 FQNEAQ (reference sequence). The ends were cut back, 9 bases at V and 2 bases at J, with 14 bases in the middle. The CDR3 nucleotides read TGTGCCAGGTGCCCGACGATAACCTACGAGCAGTACTTC. This sequence encodes CARCPTITYEQYF.

Points on this clonotype: A much larger clone lies a single base off, so this may be a read error. The J gene is TRBJ2-7, the V gene TRBV10-2; 13 bases agree with TRBD2. CDR3 size: 13 residues. J was trimmed by 7 bases and V by 5 bases; bases with no gene match: 2. Germline V CDR1 and CDR2: WSHSY, SAAADI. In nucleotides, the CDR3 is TGCGCCAGCAGTCAGACTAGCGGGAGGGAGCAGTACTTC. The encoded protein is CASSQTSGREQYF.

This clonotype has ten or more counts. V and J are TRBV7-2 and TRBJ2-1; possible D gene TRBD2, 6 bases. Trimming cost V 2 bases and J 3 bases, with 17 bases left between them. CDR3 size: 17 residues. Germline V gene sequence: CDR1 SGHTA, CDR2 FQGNSA. The CDR3 here is CASSLKFGREDYNEQFF. In DNA form, the CDR3 reads TGTGCCAGCAGCTTAAAGTTCGGGAGAGAGGACTACAATGAGCAGTTCTTC.

This clonotype was seen a handful of times. The rearrangement links TRBV6-5 to TRBJ1-6; possibly TRBD1 for D (5 bases). CDR1 MNHEY and CDR2 SVGAGI come from the germline V gene. The CDR3 consists of 15 residues. The V end lost 3 bases, the J end lost 5 bases, and 11 bases lay between the germline ends. This CDR3 reads CASSYDSKNNSPLHF. The DNA for the CDR3 is TGTGCCAGCAGTTATGACAGCAAGAATAATTCACCCCTCCACTTT.

This clonotype was recorded a few times. V and J are TRBV7-2 and TRBJ2-7, with 9 bases that match TRBD1. Germline V CDR1 and CDR2: SGHTA, FQGNSA. The CDR3 has 14 residues. Germline trimming cut 4 bases from V and 3 bases from J; bases unmatched to any gene: 4. The CDR3 here is CASSYQTGGYEQYF. In DNA form, the CDR3 reads TGTGCCAGCAGCTATCAGACAGGGGGCTACGAGCAGTACTTC.

This clonotype was counted many times. The CDR3 bases are TGTGCCAGCAGCTTATCCCCTTACGAGCAGTACTTC. Its protein is CASSLSPYEQYF. The rearrangement joins TRBV11-1 to TRBJ2-7; D unresolved. The CDR3 has 12 residues. The V end was cut by 2 bases, the J end by 4 bases, with 6 bases between. Germline CDR1 and CDR2: SGHAT and FQDESV (reference sequence).

This chain joins TRBV21-1 and TRBJ2-7; TRBD1, the table's D call, lacks a check against the DNA. TRBV21-1 is deemed a pseudogene. The CDR3 contains 13 residues. CDR3 amino acids: CASTPRDGDEQYF. CDR3 DNA: TGTGCCAGCACCCCCAGGGACGGAGATGAGCAGTACTTC.

In this sample, this clonotype turned up many times. This chain links TRBV4-1 with TRBJ2-3, with a possible D match to TRBD2 (6 bases). Deletions cut 3 bases from V and 4 bases from J, with 11 bases between. The CDR3 extends over 14 amino acids. The V gene's germline CDR1 is MGHRA and CDR2 YSYEKL. CDR3 sequence: CASSQQSGPDTQYF. CDR3 coding DNA: TGCGCCAGCAGCCAGCAGAGCGGGCCAGATACGCAGTATTTT.

This clonotype was observed many times. The chain couples TRBV24-1 to TRBJ2-7, with TRBD2 identical over 12 bases. The CDR3 is made up of 15 amino acids. CDR1 is KGHDR, CDR2 SFDVKD, per germline. Trimming took 5 bases from V and 0 from J; bases not matched to a gene: 1. CDR3 loop: CATSGLAGASYEQYF. The CDR3 DNA sequence: TGTGCCACCAGTGGACTAGCGGGAGCCTCCTACGAGCAGTACTTC.

This clonotype was counted only a few times. The chain joins TRBV28 to TRBJ2-5; D call uncertain. The CDR3 runs 14 residues. Trimming left V 3 bases short and J 5 bases short, with 13 bases between. CDR1 and CDR2 from the germline V gene are MDHEN and SYDVKM. CDR3: CASSFPRSGETQYF. The CDR3 nucleotides are TGTGCCAGCAGTTTCCCCCGTTCCGGGGAGACCCAGTACTTC.

Only a few counts were recorded for this clonotype. The rearrangement links TRBV12-3 or TRBV12-4 to TRBJ2-3; D remains ambiguous. Trimming removed 3 bases from V and 0 bases from J, with 13 bases in between. This CDR3 region has 16 residues. The chain's CDR3 is CASSFVAVSSTDTQYF. CDR3 nucleotide sequence: TGTGCCAGCAGTTTTGTGGCAGTTTCGAGCACAGATACGCAGTATTTT.

This clonotype was seen a handful of times. In DNA form, the CDR3 reads TGTGCCAGCAGCCAAACAGGGACTTCAGATACGCAGTATTTT. Its protein is CASSQTGTSDTQYF. The chain employs TRBV3-1 and TRBJ2-3; the D call may be TRBD1 or TRBD2 (6 bases each). CDR3 length: 14 residues. V dropped 2 bases and J dropped 4 bases, with 10 bases sitting between them. Looked up from germline, CDR1 is LGHDT and CDR2 is YNNKEL (reference sequence).

At least ten counts were recorded for this clonotype. The rearrangement uses TRBV28 and TRBJ2-5; D call uncertain. The CDR3 spans 16 residues. The germline gives CDR1 MDHEN, CDR2 SYDVKM. V was shortened by 0 bases and J by 1 base, with 12 bases between the two germline ends. The CDR3 loop is CASSLWVPFRQETQYF. DNA for the CDR3: TGTGCCAGCAGTTTATGGGTGCCCTTCCGCCAAGAGACCCAGTACTTC.

The sample holds many counts of this clonotype. V and J are TRBV11-2 and TRBJ1-2; D is undetermined. This CDR3 spans 13 amino acids. Looked up from germline, CDR1 is SGHAT and CDR2 is FQNNGV. V was shortened by 3 bases and J by 4 bases, with 9 bases between the two germline ends. The CDR3 DNA reads TGTGCCAGCAGCTTCCCACTGGGCTATGGCTACACCTTC. Its protein product is CASSFPLGYGYTF.

This clonotype was seen a few times. The chain recombines TRBV29-1 with TRBJ1-2; D is ambiguous. Germline CDR1 SQVTM, CDR2 ANQGSEA. V lost 6 bases and J 0 bases, leaving 11 bases between the germline ends. The CDR3 length is 13 residues. The CDR3 sequence is CSVRLLANYGYTF. The CDR3 DNA reads TGCAGCGTAAGACTTTTAGCTAACTATGGCTACACCTTC.

This clonotype was seen ten or more times. The V gene is TRBV5-1, the J gene TRBJ1-1; 8 positions match TRBD1. The V gene's germline CDR1 is SGHRS and CDR2 YFSETQ. V lost 3 bases and J lost 3; bases outside the gene matches: 7. The CDR3 contains 15 residues. CDR3 residues: CASSSTGVVDTEAFF. The CDR3, as DNA: TGCGCCAGCAGCTCGACAGGGGTGGTGGACACTGAAGCTTTCTTT. Full variable domain (rest looked up from reference TRBV5-1 and TRBJ1-1): KAGVTQTPRYLIKTRGQQVTLSCSPISGHRSVSWYQQTPGQGLQFLFEYFSETQRNKGNFPGRFSGRQFSNSRSEMNVSTLELGDSALYLCASSSTGVVDTEAFFGQGTRLTVV.

This clonotype has more than one count but fewer than ten. The chain joins TRBV4-2 to TRBJ2-7; TRBD2 aligns across 9 bases. The CDR3 spans 15 residues. Germline CDR1 LGHNA, CDR2 YNFKEQ. V lost 0 bases to trimming and J lost 3 bases; unmatched junction nucleotides: 3. The CDR3 here is CASSQEERGVYEQYF. CDR3 DNA: TGTGCCAGCAGCCAAGAGGAGCGGGGGGTCTACGAGCAGTACTTC.

This clonotype was recorded many times. The V gene is TRBV18, the J gene TRBJ2-7; possible D gene TRBD1, 5 bases. The ends were cut back, 2 bases at V and 0 bases at J, with 5 bases in the middle. The CDR3 extends over 13 amino acids. In germline, CDR1 is KGHSH, CDR2 LQKENI. This chain's CDR3 is CASSPDSSYEQYF. The CDR3 DNA reads as TGTGCCAGCTCACCAGACAGCTCCTACGAGCAGTACTTC.

V is TRBV30 and J is TRBJ2-3; 8 bases are a match to TRBD1. The CDR3 runs 14 residues. CDR1 and CDR2 (germline): GTSNPN, SVGIG (reference sequence). The V segment lost 3 bases and the J segment 7 bases; nucleotides outside the gene matches: 9. The CDR3 region is CAWSRGHGANTQYF. In DNA, the CDR3 is TGTGCCTGGAGCAGGGGGCATGGGGCCAATACGCAGTATTTT.

The chain couples TRBV12-5 to TRBJ2-7; no clear D gene. Trimming cost V 8 bases and J 3 bases, with 8 bases left between them. CDR1 is LGHNT, CDR2 FRNRAP, per germline. The CDR3 runs to 11 residues. CDR3 sequence (DNA): TGTGCTAGTTCAGACAACTACGAGCAGTACTTC. Translating it yields CASSDNYEQYF.